In its sample, the clone carrying this TCR beta chain was seen many times. Antigen unknown. These data are taken from a study of T cells in Graves' hyperthyroidism and ophthalmopathy. The study left out patients who had uncontrolled infection, other autoimmune disease, pregnancy or lactation. RNA transcripts served as the template for amplifying TCR beta CDR3 regions. An initial round of RT-PCR targeting the TCR CDR3 relied on the HTBI primer set. Each CDR3 protein is one row after TCRdb ran MiXCR on the multiplex PCR reads. Of hundreds of thousands of distinct CDR3 sequences in the sample, approximately 16% were seen once. Study-level results: In the analysis, a 13 V-J model separated ophthalmopathy from stable hyperthyroidism.

Germline assignment: CDR1 DFQATT and CDR2 SNEGSKA (reference sequence). The germline V and J ends were trimmed by 1 base and 4 bases, with 14 bases remaining between them. The CDR3 covers 16 residues. The sequencing input was blood. This TCR was recovered from a woman between 18 and 29 years old with Graves' ophthalmopathy. V is TRBV20-1 and J is TRBJ1-6; D is unclear. This CDR3 is CSARVGTAPYNSPLHF. The CDR3 coding sequence is TGCAGTGCTAGAGTGGGTACAGCGCCTTATAATTCACCCCTCCACTTT.